The entry below gives a single TCR beta chain sequence along with its context. Unmatched junction bases numbered 3, after V lost 4 bases and J lost 1 base. This CDR3 contains 14 residues. Germline V lookup: CDR1 SGHRS, CDR2 YFSETQ. As originally analysed: The assay estimated nucleated cells by amplifying reference gene primers. The assay was immunoSEQ multiplex PCR, and TCRdb's table has in-frame clones only and misses some. From that table come the V and J calls and clone size; the DNA was used to work out D and trimming. In the table there are roughly 150,000 clones, just under 90% of which are singletons. This sample is drawn from a study of blood T cell repertoires in COVID-19. The overall study: The study drew acute and convalescent COVID-19 samples from the United States, Italy and Spain. PBMCs, B-cell-depleted T cells, or T cells provided the cDNA or gDNA that made up the material.

This receptor was identified in a woman of 80 years or more with acute or convalescent COVID-19. The chain couples TRBV5-1 to TRBJ1-1; 8 nucleotides agree with TRBD1. Sequenced material: peripheral blood. In DNA form, the CDR3 reads TGCGCCAGCAGCCGGACAGGGCAGAACACTGAAGCTTTCTTT. Its translation is CASSRTGQNTEAFF.